This T cell receptor (beta chain) was captured in a study of shared clonotypes between healthy human individuals. About this clone: In the same sample, other DNA sequences code for this CDR3.

When replicate PCRs were run on sorted subsets, they used around 200 ng DNA, 28,000 or so T cell genomes. Per the authors' pipeline: ImmunoSEQ yielded junction-only sequences lacking quality scores, so filtering differed. The assay was immunoSEQ multiplex PCR, and TCRdb's table has in-frame clones only and misses some. V and J calls and clone size are given by that table; D and trimming were obtained from the DNA. The table records a few million clones, just over 90% of them present only once. Trimming left V 4 bases short and J 3 bases short, with 7 bases between. The germline V gene has CDR1 SGHRS and CDR2 YFSETQ. The CDR3 consists of 12 residues.

Sequences were obtained from naive CD4+ T cells sorted from blood. Subset described: CD45RA+ positively selected. This chain uses TRBV5-1 with TRBJ2-5; D remains unclear. This clonotype was sampled from a young man in good health. CDR3 amino acids: CASSLAKETQYF. Here the CDR3 DNA reads TGCGCCAGCAGCCTGGCTAAAGAGACCCAGTACTTC.